This T cell receptor (beta chain) was captured in a study of OX40 agonist ivuxolimab in advanced cancers. Whole-study results and caveats: Low clonal expansion, among the lowest seen, marked partial responders at 0.1-3.0 mg/kg. Both blood CD4+ and CD8+ T cells showed clonal growth by week 6 at 0.1 to 3.0 mg/kg.

V gave up 4 bases and J gave up 0 bases; unmatched junction bases: 12. The CDR3 sequence is 19 residues long. CDR1 is SGHNT and CDR2 is YENEEA in the germline V gene. This clone has more than one count but fewer than ten. Its cognate antigen is unknown. TCRdb's table, derived via immunoSEQ multiplex PCR, lists solely in-frame clones and lacks some. The sample holds more than 60,000 clones, roughly four fifths seen once. The genes are TRBV11-3 and TRBJ2-3; 11 nucleotides align to TRBD2. This receptor was obtained from an adult with an advanced solid tumor such as melanoma, head and neck, liver or kidney cancer. Sample: CD4+ or CD8+ T cells sorted from blood, taken in a trial of the OX40 agonist ivuxolimab. The CDR3 bases are TGTGCCAGCAGCTATGGGCGGACACTAGCGGGGGCTAGCACAGATACGCAGTATTTT. As protein: CASSYGRTLAGASTDTQYF.